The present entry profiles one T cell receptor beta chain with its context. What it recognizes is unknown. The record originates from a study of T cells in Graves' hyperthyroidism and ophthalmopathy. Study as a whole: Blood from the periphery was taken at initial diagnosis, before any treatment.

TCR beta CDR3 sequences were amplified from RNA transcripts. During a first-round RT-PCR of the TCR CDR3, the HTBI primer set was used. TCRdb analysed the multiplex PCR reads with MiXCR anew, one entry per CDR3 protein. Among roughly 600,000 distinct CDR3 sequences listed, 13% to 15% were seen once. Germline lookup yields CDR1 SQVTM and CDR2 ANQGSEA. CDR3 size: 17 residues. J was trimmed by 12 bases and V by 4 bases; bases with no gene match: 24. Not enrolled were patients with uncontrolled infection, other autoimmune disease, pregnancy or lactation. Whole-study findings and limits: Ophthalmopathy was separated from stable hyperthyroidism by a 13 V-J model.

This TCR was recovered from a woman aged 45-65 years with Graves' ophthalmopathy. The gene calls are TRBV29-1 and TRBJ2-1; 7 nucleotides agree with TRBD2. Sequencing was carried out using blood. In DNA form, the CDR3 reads TGCAGCGTTGTCTCGGGAGGCATTGATACTTTTTTTAAAGGGCAGTTCTTC. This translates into CSVVSGGIDTFFKGQFF.